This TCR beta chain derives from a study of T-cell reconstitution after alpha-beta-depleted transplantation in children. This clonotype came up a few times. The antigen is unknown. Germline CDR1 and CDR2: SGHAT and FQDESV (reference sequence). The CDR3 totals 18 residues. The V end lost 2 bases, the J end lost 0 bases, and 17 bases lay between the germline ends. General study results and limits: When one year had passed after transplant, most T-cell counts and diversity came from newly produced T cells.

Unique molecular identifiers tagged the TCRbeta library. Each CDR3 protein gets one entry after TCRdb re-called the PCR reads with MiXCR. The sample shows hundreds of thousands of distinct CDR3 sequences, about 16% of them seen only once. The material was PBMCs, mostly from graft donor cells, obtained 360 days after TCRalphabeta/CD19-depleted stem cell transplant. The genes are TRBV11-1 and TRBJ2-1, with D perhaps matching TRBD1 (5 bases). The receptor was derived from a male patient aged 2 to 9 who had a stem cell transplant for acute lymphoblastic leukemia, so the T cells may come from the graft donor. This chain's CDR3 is CASSLRGWRESSYNEQFF. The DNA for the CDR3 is TGTGCCAGCAGCTTAAGGGGTTGGCGAGAAAGCTCCTACAATGAGCAGTTCTTC.